This TCR beta chain was recovered during a study of post-analysis software for immune sequencing data. Regarding this clonotype: Its antigen remains unidentified. A junction end diverges from the germline sequence, so it may reflect a read error.

The germline CDR1 and CDR2 sequences are MNHNS and SASEGT. This CDR3 has 17 amino acids. Study-wide results and caveats: Same-batch samples co-clustered strongly by F measure. Five TRBV segments were significantly more frequent in patients than in controls. TRBV5-6, TRBV5-1 and TRBV20-1 were among these segments. Normalized Chao1 diversity was significantly reduced in patients versus controls.

TCR beta libraries were prepared from cDNA with unique molecular identifiers. MiXCR, run by TCRdb on the PCR reads, gives a single entry per CDR3 protein. The data show roughly 600,000 distinct CDR3 sequences, around 44% seen once. The sample comprised blood. The sequence derives from a girl between 5 and 17 years old with multiple sclerosis. V is TRBV6-1 and J is TRBJ2-1; D uncertain. The CDR3 DNA sequence: TGTGCCAACAGTGAGGTCGCCGGAGCCAGCTCCTACAATGAGCAGTTCTTC. Protein: CANSEVAGASSYNEQFF.